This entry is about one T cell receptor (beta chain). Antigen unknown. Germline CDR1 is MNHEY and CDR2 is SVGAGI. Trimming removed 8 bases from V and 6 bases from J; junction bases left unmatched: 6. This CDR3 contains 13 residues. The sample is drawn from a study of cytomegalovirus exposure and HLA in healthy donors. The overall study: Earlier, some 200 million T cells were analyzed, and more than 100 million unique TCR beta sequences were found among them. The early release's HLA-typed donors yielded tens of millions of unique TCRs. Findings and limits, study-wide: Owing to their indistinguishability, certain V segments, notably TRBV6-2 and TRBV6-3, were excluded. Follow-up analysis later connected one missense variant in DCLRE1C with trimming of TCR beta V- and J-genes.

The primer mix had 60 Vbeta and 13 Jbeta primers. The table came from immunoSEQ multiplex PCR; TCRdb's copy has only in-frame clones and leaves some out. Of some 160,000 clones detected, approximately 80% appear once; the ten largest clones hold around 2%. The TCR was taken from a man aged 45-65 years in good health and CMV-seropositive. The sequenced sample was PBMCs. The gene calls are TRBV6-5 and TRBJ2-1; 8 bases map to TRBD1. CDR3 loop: CASHQGAGNEQFF. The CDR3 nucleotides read TGTGCCAGCCATCAGGGGGCGGGCAATGAGCAGTTCTTC.